This entry lists 23 T cell receptor beta chains sequenced from one sample in a study of CD8 T cells in ankylosing spondylitis. TCRdb itself ran the 5' RACE reads through MiXCR, one entry per CDR3 protein. Among roughly 100,000 distinct CDR3 sequences listed, about 8.6% were seen once. The sequencing input was blood, either unsorted or a sorted T cell fraction (not recorded which). Source of these receptors: a male donor with ankylosing spondylitis or in good health (not recorded which).

This clonotype was detected ten times or more. The V call is TRBV6-1, the J call TRBJ2-2; no reliable D call. CDR3 length: 14 amino acids. V lost 2 bases, J lost 8 bases, and 12 bases lay in between. Germline V CDR1 and CDR2: MNHNS, SASEGT. The CDR3 DNA is TGTGCCAGCAGTGAACACGCCCCGGTTGGGGAGCTGTTTTTT. It yields the protein CASSEHAPVGELFF.

This clonotype showed up many times. This chain joins TRBV5-1 and TRBJ1-1, with D perhaps matching TRBD1 (6 bases). This CDR3 is built from 13 residues. CDR1 and CDR2 (germline): SGHRS, YFSETQ. Trimming cost V 3 bases and J 1 base, with 7 bases left between them. The CDR3 coding sequence is TGCGCCAGCAGCTCCAGGGGGAACACTGAAGCTTTCTTT. Translation: CASSSRGNTEAFF.

This clonotype was seen at least ten times. The chain combines TRBV15 with TRBJ1-4; D is possibly TRBD1 (5 bases). Germline loops: CDR1 LNHNV, CDR2 YYDKDF (reference sequence). The CDR3 extends over 15 amino acids. The ends were cut back, 2 bases at V and 4 bases at J, with 11 bases in the middle. This CDR3 reads CATSRIGAGNEKLFF. The CDR3 DNA is TGTGCCACCAGCAGAATAGGGGCTGGTAATGAAAAACTGTTTTTT.

In this sample, this clonotype turned up many times. V usage is TRBV12-3 or TRBV12-4 and J usage is TRBJ2-1; unclear D gene. V shed 7 bases and J shed 9 bases, with 22 bases lying between them. This CDR3 is 15 amino acids long. CDR3 sequence (DNA): TGTGCCAGCACCTTGAACGGCGAAGTTCCTGGTGAGCAGTTCTTC. Translation: CASTLNGEVPGEQFF.

A few counts support this clonotype. This chain joins TRBV7-2 and TRBJ1-1; D gene ambiguous. CDR3 length equals 14 residues. V was pared by 0 bases and J by 0 bases, with 5 bases between. Germline V gives CDR1 SGHTA, CDR2 FQGNSA. Here the CDR3 DNA reads TGTGCCAGCAGCTTAGCGCATGTGAACACTGAAGCTTTCTTT. Translating it yields CASSLAHVNTEAFF. The complete variable domain, with remaining parts taken from reference TRBV7-2 and TRBJ1-1, reads GAGVSQSPSNKVTEKGKDVELRCDPISGHTALYWYRQSLGQGLEFLIYFQGNSAPDKSGLPSDRFSAERTGGSVSTLTIQRTQQEDSAVYLCASSLAHVNTEAFFGQGTRLTVV.

This clonotype turned up a few times. The chain is built from TRBV5-1 and TRBJ2-3; 12 nucleotides line up with TRBD1. V was pared by 0 bases and J by 2 bases, with 10 bases of the junction left unmatched. The V gene's germline CDR1 is SGHRS and CDR2 YFSETQ. This CDR3 is 19 amino acids long. The DNA for the CDR3 is TGCGCCAGCAGCTTGGCGGCCGTCGGGACAGGGGGCAACACAGATACGCAGTATTTT. It codes for CASSLAAVGTGGNTDTQYF.

This clonotype came up many times. This chain uses TRBV28 with TRBJ2-3; no clear D gene. V dropped 2 bases and J dropped 2 bases, with 5 bases sitting between them. Germline V gives CDR1 MDHEN, CDR2 SYDVKM. The CDR3 length is 13 residues. CDR3 coding DNA: TGTGCCAGCAGTTTAATCCACACAGATACGCAGTATTTT. It specifies CASSLIHTDTQYF.

This clonotype was observed many times. In DNA, the CDR3 is TGCGCCAGCAGAGGACTAGCGCCGAACACCGGGGAGCTGTTTTTT. Translating gives CASRGLAPNTGELFF. This chain connects TRBV10-2 to TRBJ2-2; 9 bases fit TRBD2. The CDR3 contains 15 residues. In germline, CDR1 is WSHSY, CDR2 SAAADI. With V trimmed by 6 bases and J by 0 bases, 2 bases remained unmatched.

This clonotype appeared many times. This chain connects TRBV5-1 to TRBJ2-2; D uncertain. CDR3 length equals 12 residues. V was cut by 5 bases and J by 1 base, with 3 bases left in between. Germline V gene lookup returns CDR1 SGHRS and CDR2 YFSETQ. The chain's CDR3 is CASRGNTGELFF. The DNA of the CDR3 is TGCGCCAGCAGGGGGAACACCGGGGAGCTGTTTTTT. Supplemented by reference TRBV5-1 and TRBJ2-2, the full variable domain reads KAGVTQTPRYLIKTRGQQVTLSCSPISGHRSVSWYQQTPGQGLQFLFEYFSETQRNKGNFPGRFSGRQFSNSRSEMNVSTLELGDSALYLCASRGNTGELFFGEGSRLTVL.

At least ten counts were recorded for this clonotype. The rearrangement uses TRBV9 and TRBJ2-3; 9 bases line up with TRBD1. V lost 3 bases, J lost 7 bases, and 6 bases stayed unmatched. This CDR3 comprises 14 residues. Germline CDR1 reads SGDLS; CDR2 reads YYNGEE. CDR3 bases: TGTGCCAGCAGCGCCGGGACAGGGCTGCATACGCAGTATTTT. Translated, it gives CASSAGTGLHTQYF.

Concerning this clonotype: A read error may explain this, as a much larger clone is one base away. The J gene is TRBJ2-2, the V gene TRBV18, with D uncertain. Germline CDR1 is KGHSH and CDR2 is LQKENI. The CDR3 totals 15 residues. The DNA for the CDR3 is TGTGTCAGCTCACCGAGAAGGGAGAACACCGGGGAGCTGTTTTTT. Translating gives CVSSPRRENTGELFF.

This clonotype was seen a handful of times. The chain is built from TRBV30 and TRBJ2-2, with D hard to call. CDR3 size: 11 residues. Trimming shortened V by 5 bases and J by 7 bases, and 8 bases separated the two germline ends. Germline loops: CDR1 GTSNPN, CDR2 SVGIG (reference sequence). For the CDR3, the DNA is TGTGCCTGGGACATCGGCGGGGAGCTGTTTTTT. This encodes CAWDIGGELFF.

This clonotype has a count of ten or more. V usage is TRBV12-3 or TRBV12-4 and J usage is TRBJ2-4; 12 bases agree with TRBD2. The CDR3 spans 16 residues. Trimming removed 2 bases from V and 11 bases from J; junction bases left unmatched: 10. DNA for the CDR3: TGTGCCAGCAGTTTATCGCCTAGCGGGAGGGCCTTCGTTCAGTACTTC. It codes for CASSLSPSGRAFVQYF.

This chain links TRBV5-1 with TRBJ2-5, with a possible D match to TRBD1 (5 bases). CDR3 length equals 15 residues. Germline CDR1 is SGHRS and CDR2 is YFSETQ. Between the trimmed V and J ends, which lost 4 bases and 2 bases, there was a span of 15 bases. The CDR3 loop is CASSPLAGQQETQYF. The CDR3 DNA reads as TGCGCCAGCAGCCCCCTGGCCGGACAACAAGAGACCCAGTACTTC.

This clonotype was picked up many times. This chain joins TRBV20-1 and TRBJ2-5; D is ambiguous. V lost 1 base, J lost 5 bases, and 5 bases lay in between. The CDR3 length is 11 residues. In germline, CDR1 is DFQATT, CDR2 SNEGSKA (reference sequence). The CDR3 DNA reads TGCAGTGCTAGAGGATTGGAGACCCAGTACTTC. It translates to CSARGLETQYF.

This clonotype was seen many times. The CDR3 DNA follows: TGTGCCAGCAGCTCGCGGGGGGGCGGCGGCACAGATACGCAGTATTTT. Translated: CASSSRGGGGTDTQYF. The chain combines TRBV7-3 with TRBJ2-3; TRBD2 matches at 9 bases. The V gene end was trimmed by 4 bases and the J gene end by 1 base; junction bases not matched to a gene: 6. The CDR3 sequence is 16 residues long. Germline-derived CDR1 and CDR2 are SGHTA and FQGTGA.

There are many counts of this clonotype. This rearrangement joins TRBV29-1 to TRBJ1-5, with D perhaps matching TRBD1 (5 bases). The ends were cut back, 5 bases at V and 6 bases at J, with 14 bases in the middle. CDR1 is SQVTM, CDR2 ANQGSEA, per germline. The CDR3 is 13 amino acids. CDR3 sequence reads: CSVSGGSGQPQHF. CDR3 nucleotide sequence: TGCAGCGTTTCCGGGGGGTCGGGTCAGCCCCAGCATTTT.

Many counts were recorded for this clonotype. The rearrangement uses TRBV7-9 and TRBJ1-1; D ambiguous. The CDR3 has 11 amino acids. Deletions cut 1 base from V and 11 bases from J, with 8 bases between. CDR1 and CDR2 from the germline V gene are SEHNR and FQNEAQ (reference sequence). The CDR3 loop is CASSLGFGAFF. Here the CDR3 DNA reads TGTGCCAGCAGCTTAGGTTTCGGCGCTTTCTTT.

This chain links TRBV19 with TRBJ2-1; possibly TRBD1 or TRBD2 for D (5 bases each). CDR3 length: 15 amino acids. Trimming removed 7 bases from V and 4 bases from J, with 17 bases in between. From germline, CDR1 is LNHDA and CDR2 SQIVND (reference sequence). This CDR3 is CASTPPGLEYNEQFF. The CDR3 DNA reads as TGTGCCAGTACCCCCCCGGGGCTCGAGTACAATGAGCAGTTCTTC.

This clonotype has at least ten counts. The V call is TRBV9, the J call TRBJ1-2; 9 bases agree with TRBD1. The CDR3 covers 16 residues. The V and J ends lost 2 bases and 7 bases, in that order; junction bases with no gene match: 12. Germline loops: CDR1 SGDLS, CDR2 YYNGEE. The CDR3 loop reads CASSVLPDRGGGGYTF. The CDR3 region has the DNA TGTGCCAGCAGCGTCCTCCCGGACAGGGGAGGTGGTGGCTACACCTTC.

Sample share makes this clonotype medium-sized. The chain joins TRBV5-1 to TRBJ2-2; D remains ambiguous. This CDR3 has 12 residues. Germline CDR1 and CDR2: SGHRS and YFSETQ. The ends were cut back, 3 bases at V and 2 bases at J, with 2 bases in the middle. The CDR3 sequence: CASSSNTGELFF. The DNA for the CDR3 is TGCGCCAGCAGCTCAAACACCGGGGAGCTGTTTTTT.

In its sample, this clonotype was seen many times. This sequence joins TRBV7-9 and TRBJ2-2; D is uncertain. The CDR3 has 14 amino acids. The V gene's germline CDR1 is SEHNR and CDR2 FQNEAQ (reference sequence). V was clipped by 1 base and J by 2 bases, with 5 bases between them. The CDR3 sequence is CASSLDINTGELFF. The DNA for the CDR3 is TGTGCCAGCAGCTTAGACATAAACACCGGGGAGCTGTTTTTT.

This clonotype was detected ten times or more. The J gene is TRBJ2-7, the V gene TRBV4-3, with D tentatively TRBD1 (5 bases). V was cut by 4 bases and J by 6 bases, with 13 bases left in between. CDR3 length: 13 residues. CDR1 LGHNA and CDR2 YSLEER come from the germline V gene. The CDR3 region has the DNA TGCGCCAGCAGCCCCATTGGGGCCGGCGAGCAGTACTTC. Protein: CASSPIGAGEQYF.